The subject of this entry is one T cell receptor beta chain. The antigen remains unidentified. The CDR3 extends over 12 amino acids. Germline assignment: CDR1 GTSNPN and CDR2 SVGIG (reference sequence). V dropped 3 bases and J dropped 2 bases, with 8 bases sitting between them. Profiling relied on immunoSEQ multiplex PCR, and the TCRdb table lists in-frame clones only, not all of them. The sample has about 150,000 clones, 88% seen once. The sample originates from a study of T cell responses to AZD1222 COVID-19 vaccine. The study's findings and limits: Increases in Spike-specific TCR breadth and depth were seen after two AZD1222 doses. Close to half of all spike-specific TCRs reportedly target regions of the variants that are unmutated. At study baseline, merely roughly 6 AZD1222 recipients were seropositive.

The chain is built from TRBV30 and TRBJ2-7; D may be TRBD1 (5 bases). This clonotype was obtained from an adult in good health. The input for sequencing was peripheral blood, taken on day 0 of AZD1222 vaccination. This CDR3 reads CAWSDSTYEQYF. The CDR3 coding sequence is TGTGCCTGGAGCGACAGTACCTACGAGCAGTACTTC.